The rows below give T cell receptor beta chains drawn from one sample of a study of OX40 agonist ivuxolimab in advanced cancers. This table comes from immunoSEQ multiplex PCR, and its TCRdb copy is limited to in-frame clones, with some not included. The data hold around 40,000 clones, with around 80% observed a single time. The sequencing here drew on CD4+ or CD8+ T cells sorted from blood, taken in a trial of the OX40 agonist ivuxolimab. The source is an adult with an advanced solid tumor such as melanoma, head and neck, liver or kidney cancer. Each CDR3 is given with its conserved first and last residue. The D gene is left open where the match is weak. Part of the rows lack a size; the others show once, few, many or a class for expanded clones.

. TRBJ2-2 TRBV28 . TGTGCCAGCAGTTTTGGAGGGAACACCGGGGAGCTGTTTTTT CASSFGGNTGELFF
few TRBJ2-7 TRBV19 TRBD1 TGTGCCAGTAGTATAGAGACAGGGGGCTACGAGCAGTACTTC CASSIETGGYEQYF
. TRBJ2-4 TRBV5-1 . TGCGCCAGCAGCTTGGCCACACGAGCCGCGGACATTCAGTACTTC CASSLATRAADIQYF
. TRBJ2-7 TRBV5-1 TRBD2 TGCGCCAGCAGCTTTTCTAGCGGAGGTTCCTACGAGCAGTACTTC CASSFSSGGSYEQYF
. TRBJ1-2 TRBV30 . TGTGCCTGGAGTGCCGGGACGTATGGCTACACCTTC CAWSAGTYGYTF
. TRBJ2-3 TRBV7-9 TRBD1 TGTGCCAGCAGCTCCCGGGGGGACAGGGGCACAGATACGCAGTATTTT CASSSRGDRGTDTQYF
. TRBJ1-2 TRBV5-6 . TGTGCCAGCAGCTTGGTAGGACGGATTAACTATGGCTACACCTTC CASSLVGRINYGYTF
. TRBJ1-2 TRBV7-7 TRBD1 TGTGCTAGCAGCCCCCTGATGAAGGGGGCTCGTGGCTACACCTTC CASSPLMKGARGYTF
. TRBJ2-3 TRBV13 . TGTGCCAGCAGCTTGTACCGGGACATACTTACAGATACGCAGTATTTT CASSLYRDILTDTQYF
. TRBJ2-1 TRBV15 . TGTGCCACCAGCATGCTTGGGCTAGATTATCCTGAGCAGTTCTTC CATSMLGLDYPEQFF
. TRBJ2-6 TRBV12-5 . TGTGCTAGTGGTTTATATTCTGCTGGGGCCAACGTCCTGACTTTC CASGLYSAGANVLTF
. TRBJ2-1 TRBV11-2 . TGTGCCAGCAGCTTAGGAGGCGTAGGGGGGCAGTTCTTC CASSLGGVGGQFF
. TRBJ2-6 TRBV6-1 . TGTGCCAGCAGCGAAGAGTTCGGGACTCCCGGGGCCAACGTCCTGACTTTC CASSEEFGTPGANVLTF
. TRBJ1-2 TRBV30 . TGTGCCTGGACCGCCCTCGGGGATGGCTACACCTTC CAWTALGDGYTF
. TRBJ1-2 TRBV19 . TGTGCCAGCCAAGCCGGGGGCGGTGGCTACACCTTC CASQAGGGGYTF
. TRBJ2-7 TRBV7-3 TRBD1 TGTGCCAGCAGCCCCGGGACAGGGGAGGGCGAGCAGTACTTC CASSPGTGEGEQYF
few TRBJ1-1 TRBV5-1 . TGCGCCAGCAGCCCTCTCTCGAGGAACACTGAAGCTTTCTTT CASSPLSRNTEAFF
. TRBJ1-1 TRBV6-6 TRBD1 TGTGCCAGCAGTTACGGGGGACAGGGGGACACTGAAGCTTTCTTT CASSYGGQGDTEAFF
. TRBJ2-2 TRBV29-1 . TGCAGTCGGTTGGGCCGGGACTGTGGGGCCGGGGAGCTGTTTTTT CSRLGRDCGAGELFF
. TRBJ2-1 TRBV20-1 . TGCAGTGCCGTATCCTACAATGAGCAGTTCTTC CSAVSYNEQFF
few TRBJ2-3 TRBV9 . TGTGCCAGCAGCGTAGGGCAAGGACACCGCACAGATACGCAGTATTTT CASSVGQGHRTDTQYF
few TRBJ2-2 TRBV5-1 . TGCGCCAGCAGCTTGTCCCCGACGGATGATACCGGGGAGCTGTTTTTT CASSLSPTDDTGELFF
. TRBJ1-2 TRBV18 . TGTGCCAGCTCGCGGGGGTCGGAGATGGATGGCTACACCTTC CASSRGSEMDGYTF
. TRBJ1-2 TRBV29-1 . TGCAGCGTTGAAGAGAGGGCGCCTAACTATGGCTACACCTTC CSVEERAPNYGYTF
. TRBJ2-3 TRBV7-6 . TGTGCCAGCAGCTCCAGGACTGATGCAGATACGCAGTATTTT CASSSRTDADTQYF
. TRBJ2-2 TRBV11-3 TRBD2 TGTGCCAGCAGACGACTAGCGGGAGGGGTCGGGGAGCTGTTTTTT CASRRLAGGVGELFF
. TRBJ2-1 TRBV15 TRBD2 TGTGCCACCAGCAGAGATATACTAGCGGGAGTTATTAATGAGCAGTTCTTC CATSRDILAGVINEQFF
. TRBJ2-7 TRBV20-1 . TGCAGTGCGGCTAGGAGCGAGCAGTACTTC CSAARSEQYF
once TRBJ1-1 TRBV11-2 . TGTGCCAGCACTGGCCACCCCTCTCGGGACACTGAAGCTTTCTTT CASTGHPSRDTEAFF
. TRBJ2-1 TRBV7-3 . TGTGCCAGCAGCTTAACGAGACTGGACAATGAGCAGTTCTTC CASSLTRLDNEQFF
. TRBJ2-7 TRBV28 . TGTGCCAGCAGTCCTGGTTGGGGCGAGCAGTACTTC CASSPGWGEQYF
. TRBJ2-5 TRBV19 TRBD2 TGTGCCAGTAGTACCCGGGGAGGGAGCGAGACCCAGTACTTC CASSTRGGSETQYF
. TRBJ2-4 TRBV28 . TGTGCCAGCAGTAGCCTAGCGTACAACATTCAGTACTTC CASSSLAYNIQYF
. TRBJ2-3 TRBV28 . TGTGCCAGCAGTCCTCCCAGCACAGATACGCAGTATTTT CASSPPSTDTQYF
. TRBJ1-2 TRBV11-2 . TGTGCCAGCAGGCTCCGGGACGGGAACACCCCAGATATGGGCTACACCTTC CASRLRDGNTPDMGYTF
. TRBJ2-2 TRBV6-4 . TGTGCCAGCAGTGAGATGGGCAGTACCGGGGAGCTGTTTTTT CASSEMGSTGELFF
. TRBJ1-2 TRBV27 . TGTGCCAGCAGTTTATTCGGCGTCCTGGGGGCCGGATCTAACTATGGCTACACCTTC CASSLFGVLGAGSNYGYTF
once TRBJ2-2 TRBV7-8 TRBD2 TGTGCCAGCAGCTTAGCTGCTAGCGGGAGAATCGGGGAGCTGTTTTTT CASSLAASGRIGELFF
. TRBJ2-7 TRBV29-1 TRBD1 TGCAGCGGCGTAGAACCAGGGGGACAGTACTTC CSGVEPGGQYF